The 17 T cell receptor beta chains below all came from one sample that was sequenced in a study of blood T cell repertoires in COVID-19. Using immunoSEQ multiplex PCR, the repertoire was profiled, and TCRdb retains in-frame clones only, with some absent. The sample contains some 310,000 clones, around 90% of which appear only once. The sequenced material came from peripheral blood. The source is a man aged 50 or older with active or convalescent COVID-19.

The rearrangement joins TRBV11-2 to TRBJ2-3; TRBD2 matches at 13 bases. J was trimmed by 0 bases and V by 0 bases; bases with no gene match: 6. Looked up from germline, CDR1 is SGHAT and CDR2 is FQNNGV. This CDR3 has 19 residues. The CDR3 sequence is CASSLDTSGRAASTDTQYF. The CDR3, as DNA: TGTGCCAGCAGCTTAGATACTAGCGGGAGGGCCGCTAGCACAGATACGCAGTATTTT.

V and J are TRBV14 and TRBJ1-3; D uncertain. V was trimmed by 4 bases and J by 3 bases, leaving 7 bases between them. This CDR3 is 13 amino acids long. Germline-derived CDR1 and CDR2 are SGHDN and FVKESK. The CDR3 region has the DNA TGTGCCAGCAGCCTCTCAGGTGGAAACACCATATATTTT. It is translated as CASSLSGGNTIYF.

The J gene is TRBJ2-5, the V gene TRBV18, with 11 bases aligning to TRBD2. Germline trimming cut 2 bases from V and 5 bases from J; bases unmatched to any gene: 7. CDR3 size: 16 residues. The germline CDR1 and CDR2 sequences are KGHSH and LQKENI. CDR3 region: CASSPILTSGSETQYF. For the CDR3, the DNA is TGTGCCAGCTCACCAATTCTTACTAGCGGGAGCGAGACCCAGTACTTC.

The J gene is TRBJ2-3, the V gene TRBV3-1 (or the pseudogene TRBV3-2); maybe TRBD2 (5 bases). Germline V CDR1 and CDR2: LGHDT, YNNKEL (reference sequence). The ends were cut back, 4 bases at V and 6 bases at J, with 14 bases in the middle. CDR3 length: 14 amino acids. CDR3 DNA sequence: TGTGCCAGCAGCCGGGTCTCCGGAGGCGATACGCAGTATTTT. Translation: CASSRVSGGDTQYF.

The chain carries TRBV11-2 and TRBJ1-2; 8 bases match TRBD1. The CDR3 consists of 15 residues. V lost 0 bases, J lost 3 bases, and 3 bases stayed unmatched. The V gene's germline CDR1 is SGHAT and CDR2 FQNNGV. This CDR3 reads CASSLEQGADYGYTF. CDR3 sequence (DNA): TGTGCCAGCAGCTTAGAGCAGGGGGCGGACTATGGCTACACCTTC. Drawing the rest from reference TRBV11-2 and TRBJ1-2, the complete variable domain is EAGVAQSPRYKIIEKRQSVAFWCNPISGHATLYWYQQILGQGPKLLIQFQNNGVVDDSQLPKDRFSAERLKGVDSTLKIQPAKLEDSAVYLCASSLEQGADYGYTFGSGTRLTVV.

This clone was recorded only once. The rearrangement uses TRBV9 and TRBJ1-1; the match to TRBD1 covers 8 bases. V lost 3 bases to trimming and J lost 1 base; unmatched junction nucleotides: 5. Germline loops: CDR1 SGDLS, CDR2 YYNGEE. The CDR3 extends over 15 amino acids. The CDR3 is CASSGFGQGNTEAFF. Here the CDR3 DNA reads TGTGCCAGCAGCGGATTTGGACAGGGGAACACTGAAGCTTTCTTT.

This clone showed up just once. The J gene is TRBJ1-3, the V gene TRBV7-8; D is ambiguous. The V end lost 5 bases, the J end lost 1 base, and 21 bases lay between the germline ends. The CDR3 length is 18 residues. Germline lookup yields CDR1 SGHVS and CDR2 FQNEAQ. CDR3 protein: CASSRARVRSISGNTIYF. CDR3 nucleotides: TGTGCCAGCAGCCGTGCCCGGGTCCGAAGCATATCTGGAAACACCATATATTTT.

The chain combines TRBV9 with TRBJ1-2; TRBD1 matches 8 bases. Germline V gene data show CDR1 as SGDLS and CDR2 as YYNGEE. The CDR3 is made up of 13 amino acids. The V and J ends lost 3 bases and 7 bases, in that order; junction bases with no gene match: 5. CDR3 in amino acids: CASSAGTGGGYTF. As DNA, the CDR3 is TGTGCCAGCAGCGCCGGGACAGGTGGTGGCTACACCTTC. Full variable domain (missing parts from reference TRBV9 and TRBJ1-2): DSGVTQTPKHLITATGQRVTLRCSPRSGDLSVYWYQQSLDQGLQFLIQYYNGEERAKGNILERFSAQQFPDLHSELNLSSLELGDSALYFCASSAGTGGGYTFGSGTRLTVV.

The V call is TRBV6-5, the J call TRBJ2-2; unclear D gene. This CDR3 contains 13 residues. V was shortened by 0 bases and J by 6 bases, with 5 bases between the two germline ends. CDR1 is MNHEY and CDR2 is SVGAGI in the germline V gene. The CDR3 sequence: CASSYSLAGELFF. The CDR3 region has the DNA TGTGCCAGCAGTTACTCGTTAGCCGGGGAGCTGTTTTTT.

This rearrangement joins TRBV7-9 to TRBJ2-7; D remains ambiguous. Germline assignment: CDR1 SEHNR and CDR2 FQNEAQ (reference sequence). V was trimmed by 5 bases and J by 4 bases, leaving 21 bases between them. This CDR3 has 16 residues. The CDR3 sequence is CASSPDSWAPDYEQYF. CDR3 nucleotide sequence: TGTGCCAGCAGCCCAGATTCATGGGCACCCGATTACGAGCAGTACTTC.

This clone was picked up many times. The CDR3 nucleotides read TGTGCCAGTATCCCTAGCGGGGACCCAGCGAACACCGGGGAGCTGTTTTTT. It is translated as CASIPSGDPANTGELFF. The chain recombines TRBV19 with TRBJ2-2, with 9 bases lining up with TRBD2. Trimming at V came to 7 bases and at J to 0 bases, leaving 9 bases not matched to a gene. Germline lookup yields CDR1 LNHDA and CDR2 SQIVND (reference sequence). There are 17 residues in the CDR3.

V usage is TRBV6-1 and J usage is TRBJ2-1; 8 positions match TRBD2. The CDR3 length is 15 residues. Germline trimming cut 7 bases from V and 4 bases from J; bases unmatched to any gene: 9. Germline assignment: CDR1 MNHNS and CDR2 SASEGT. CDR3 loop: CASTDAGGPYNEQFF. CDR3 DNA: TGTGCCAGCACCGACGCGGGGGGCCCTTACAATGAGCAGTTCTTC.

The chain combines TRBV5-8 with TRBJ1-4, with D possibly matching TRBD1 (5 bases). Germline CDR1 SGHTS, CDR2 YDEGEE. Trimming removed 2 bases from V and 7 bases from J, with 12 bases in between. This CDR3 contains 14 residues. As DNA, the CDR3 is TGTGCCAGCAGCTTACGGACAACGGCTGAAAAACTGTTTTTT. This gives the protein CASSLRTTAEKLFF.

This chain links TRBV7-3 with TRBJ2-2, with TRBD2 matching 10 bases. CDR1 and CDR2 (germline): SGHTA, FQGTGA. The V gene end was trimmed by 4 bases and the J gene end by 3 bases; junction bases not matched to a gene: 5. The CDR3 is 16 residues long. CDR3 coding DNA: TGTGCCAGCAGCTCTCGACTAGCGGGTTACACCGGGGAGCTGTTTTTT. This translates into CASSSRLAGYTGELFF.

This chain joins TRBV7-2 and TRBJ2-1; tentative D call: TRBD2 (7 bases). CDR3 length: 13 amino acids. V lost 7 bases and J 6 bases, leaving 13 bases between the germline ends. The germline V gene encodes CDR1 SGHTA and CDR2 FQGNSA. For the CDR3, the DNA is TGTGCCAGCATCCCTCGGGGGGCCAATGAGCAGTTCTTC. Translated, it gives CASIPRGANEQFF.

Only a few counts were recorded for this clone. This chain connects TRBV6-2 or TRBV6-3 to TRBJ1-2, with 7 bases lining up with TRBD1. Germline V lookup: CDR1 MNHEY, CDR2 SVGEGT. V gave up 6 bases and J gave up 7 bases; unmatched junction bases: 11. CDR3 length equals 14 residues. The DNA of the CDR3 is TGTGCCAGCAGCTCCGAGGGGGCGACGGGTGGCTACACCTTC. Its protein is CASSSEGATGGYTF.

This chain links TRBV2 with TRBJ2-7, with 10 bases lining up with TRBD1. The CDR3 consists of 14 residues. The V and J ends lost 7 bases and 4 bases, in that order; junction bases with no gene match: 7. The germline gives CDR1 SNHLY, CDR2 FYNNEI. CDR3 nucleotides: TGTGCCAGCACCGGACAGGGGGTATGGTACGAGCAGTACTTC. This translates into CASTGQGVWYEQYF.